The rows below give T cell receptor beta chains drawn from one sample of a study of T-cell reconstitution after alpha-beta-depleted transplantation in children. TCRdb used MiXCR to reprocess the PCR reads, holding one entry per CDR3 protein. The sample records a few hundred thousand distinct CDR3 sequences, around a tenth being singletons. Source: PBMCs from the stem cell graft donor, taken from the stem cell graft. These receptors were taken from a human donor who donated a stem cell graft to a child with acute lymphoblastic leukemia. The CDR3 runs from the conserved cysteine through the conserved F or W. The D gene is left open where the match is weak. Expanded clones are given a class, and other clones once, few, many or no size at all.

J gene | D gene | V gene | clone size | CDR3 DNA | CDR3 protein
TRBJ1-4 | NA | TRBV7-6 | NA | TGTGCCAGCAGCTTAGTCTGGGGGGTTAATGAAAAACTGTTTTTT | CASSLVWGVNEKLFF
TRBJ2-1 | NA | TRBV5-6 | NA | TGTGCCAGCAGCCACACTCAGGGAGCCCTCTCCTACAATGAGCAGTTCTTC | CASSHTQGALSYNEQFF
TRBJ2-7 | NA | TRBV6-4 | few | TGTGCCAGCAGGGGGGCGGACCTTTCCTACGAGCAGTACTTC | CASRGADLSYEQYF
TRBJ2-1 | NA | TRBV4-2 | medium-sized | TGTGCCAGCAGCCAAGATCGCGGAGGGAATGAGCAGTTCTTC | CASSQDRGGNEQFF
TRBJ2-3 | NA | TRBV2 | NA | TGTGCCAGCCAGAGCGACACAGATACGCAGTATTTT | CASQSDTDTQYF
TRBJ2-7 | TRBD2 | TRBV28 | NA | TGTGCCAGCATACTCGGCGGGAGTTTCGACGAGCAGTACTTC | CASILGGSFDEQYF
TRBJ2-7 | TRBD1 | TRBV7-9 | few | TGTGCCAGCAGCCTGACAGGGGTCGCCTACGAGCAGTACTTC | CASSLTGVAYEQYF
TRBJ1-3 | NA | TRBV4-1 | few | TGCGCCAGCAGCCAAGGCGGGGGCTCTGGAAACACCATATATTTT | CASSQGGGSGNTIYF
TRBJ2-1 | TRBD2 | TRBV7-2 | NA | TGTGCCAGCAGCAGCACCGGGACTAGCGGCCCCATTGGGTTCTTC | CASSSTGTSGPIGFF
TRBJ2-7 | NA | TRBV15 | NA | TGTGCCACCAGCAGGGACGCCTCCTACGAGCAGTACTTC | CATSRDASYEQYF
TRBJ1-1 | NA | TRBV29-1 | many | TGCAGCGTTGAAGGTACGAAGGTTCACACTGAAGCTTTCTTT | CSVEGTKVHTEAFF
TRBJ2-4 | NA | TRBV5-6 | few | TGTGCCAGCAGCTCGGACAGAAACATTCAGTACTTC | CASSSDRNIQYF
TRBJ1-5 | NA | TRBV7-3 | NA | TGTGCCAGCAGCTTCATCGAAGGACGCAGGGTTCAACTTCACCAGCCCCAGCATTTT | CASSFIEGRRVQLHQPQHF
TRBJ1-2 | NA | TRBV29-1 | NA | TGCAGCGTTGATCGACAGTTAACTTATGGCTACACCTTC | CSVDRQLTYGYTF
TRBJ2-3 | TRBD2 | TRBV7-2 | NA | TGTGCCAGCAGCTCCGGGACTACACGCAGCGCTACGCAGTATTTT | CASSSGTTRSATQYF
TRBJ2-7 | TRBD1 | TRBV4-1 | many | TGCGCCAGCAGTCGTACACAGGGGTTTGTCGAGCAGTACTTC | CASSRTQGFVEQYF
TRBJ2-3 | TRBD2 | TRBV7-2 | NA | TGTGCCAGCAGAGCTAGCGGGGGCAGCACAGATACGCAGTATTTT | CASRASGGSTDTQYF
TRBJ2-3 | TRBD1 | TRBV6-5 | many | TGTGCCAGCAGTTACTCAACGACAGGGAGACTCGGTACGCAGTATTTT | CASSYSTTGRLGTQYF
TRBJ2-3 | NA | TRBV7-2 | many | TGTGCCAGCAGCTTAGTCCCTGCTGATACGCAGTATTTT | CASSLVPADTQYF
TRBJ2-7 | TRBD2 | TRBV29-1 | NA | TGCAGCGTTGTATTTGCGGGAGGGCCTGAGCAGTACTTC | CSVVFAGGPEQYF
TRBJ2-6 | NA | TRBV2 | NA | TGTGCCAGCAGCAGGGGACTTGGGGCCAACGTCCTGACTTTC | CASSRGLGANVLTF
TRBJ2-1 | TRBD2 | TRBV29-1 | NA | TGCAGCGTATACCTAGCGGGAGGTAGGTTCTTC | CSVYLAGGRFF
TRBJ2-5 | TRBD2 | TRBV20-1 | NA | TGCAGTGCGGGCCGGACTAGCGGGAGTCTCGGGGAGACCCAGTACTTC | CSAGRTSGSLGETQYF
TRBJ2-7 | NA | TRBV29-1 | NA | TGCAGCGTTGAATCACCGGCCCCTGGCTACGAGCAGTACTTC | CSVESPAPGYEQYF
TRBJ2-3 | NA | TRBV7-2 | NA | TGTGCCAGCAGTCCATGGGCTGGCTCTAGCACAGATACGCAGTATTTT | CASSPWAGSSTDTQYF